Presented here are 22 T cell receptor beta chains from one specimen sequenced in a study of CD8+CD57+ T cells in acquired aplastic anemia. The authors sequenced patients whose flow cytometry had shown CD8+CD57+ cell expansion. Profiling that covered TCR beta VDJ and CDR3 relied on genomic DNA as its template. Each CDR3 protein is one row after TCRdb ran MiXCR on the reads. The table has some 98,000 distinct CDR3 sequences, roughly 70% seen once; the top ten hold less than 75%. The material sequenced was sorted CD4+, CD8+, or CD8+CD57+ T cells (not recorded which) from PBMCs. These receptors originate from a human donor with aplastic anemia.

The chain employs TRBV2 and TRBJ1-5; the D gene is possibly TRBD1 (5 bases). This CDR3 has 12 amino acids. The germline CDR1 and CDR2 sequences are SNHLY and FYNNEI. Trimming took off 3 bases at V and 7 bases at J, with 7 bases between the two ends. The CDR3, as DNA: TGTGCCAGCAGTGAGGGGCACCAGCCCCAGCATTTT. Encoded protein: CASSEGHQPQHF.

Ten or more counts support this clonotype. V and J are TRBV7-9 and TRBJ2-1, with no clear D. The germline V gene has CDR1 SEHNR and CDR2 FQNEAQ (reference sequence). The V end lost 1 base, the J end lost 0 bases, and 7 bases lay between the germline ends. This CDR3 has 15 residues. The CDR3 coding sequence is TGTGCCAGCAGCTTAGAGGCAAGCTCCTACAATGAGCAGTTCTTC. It yields the protein CASSLEASSYNEQFF.

The chain links TRBV20-1 to TRBJ1-2; D not resolved. The CDR3 has 12 amino acids. With 6 bases removed from V and 7 bases from J, the gap between germline ends came to 15 bases. CDR1 and CDR2 from the germline V gene are DFQATT and SNEGSKA (reference sequence). In DNA, the CDR3 is TGCAGTGCCGCGTCGGTTGGCTTTGGCTACACCTTC. Protein product: CSAASVGFGYTF.

This chain links TRBV7-9 with TRBJ2-7; D might be TRBD2 (5 bases). This CDR3 spans 14 amino acids. Per germline, CDR1 SEHNR and CDR2 FQNEAQ (reference sequence). V was pared by 7 bases and J by 0 bases, with 13 bases between. The CDR3 coding sequence is TGTGCCAGCACCCCGGGGAAGAACTCCTACGAGCAGTACTTC. Translated, it gives CASTPGKNSYEQYF.

The chain joins TRBV7-9 to TRBJ2-7; D perhaps matches TRBD1 (5 bases). This CDR3 has 14 residues. V was shortened by 1 base and J by 3 bases, with 10 bases between the two germline ends. The germline gives CDR1 SEHNR, CDR2 FQNEAQ (reference sequence). The CDR3 reads CASSLGQQGYEQYF. The CDR3 nucleotides read TGTGCCAGCAGCTTAGGACAGCAGGGCTACGAGCAGTACTTC.

In this sample, this clonotype turned up many times. Possible read error: a much larger clone is one base away. The rearrangement links TRBV7-8 to TRBJ2-7; 8 bases line up with TRBD1. Germline assignment: CDR1 SGHVS and CDR2 FQNEAQ. The CDR3 consists of 16 residues. V was pared by 5 bases and J by 0 bases, with 9 bases of the junction left unmatched. CDR3 coding DNA: TGTGCCAGCAGCGCGCATAGACAGGGGAGCTCCTACGAGCAGTACTTC. It is translated as CASSAHRQGSSYEQYF.

This clonotype turned up a few times. V is TRBV19 and J is TRBJ2-3; tentative D call: TRBD1 (5 bases). Per germline, CDR1 LNHDA and CDR2 SQIVND (reference sequence). The CDR3 is 14 residues long. The V and J ends lost 7 bases and 5 bases respectively, with 16 bases between them. This CDR3 reads CASMTREMRDTQYF. For the CDR3, the DNA is TGTGCCAGTATGACCAGGGAAATGAGAGATACGCAGTATTTT.

The gene calls are TRBV7-2 and TRBJ2-5, with D uncertain. Trimming pared 4 bases from V and 4 bases from J, leaving 10 bases between. The CDR3 has 13 residues. CDR1 and CDR2 from the germline V gene are SGHTA and FQGNSA. CDR3 protein: CASSSSQRETQYF. CDR3 sequence (DNA): TGTGCCAGCAGCTCCTCACAGCGAGAGACCCAGTACTTC.

A word on this clonotype: A junction end diverges from the germline sequence, so it may reflect a read error. The chain employs TRBV5-1 and TRBJ1-6, with TRBD1 matching 7 bases. The CDR3 totals 17 residues. Germline CDR1 is SGHRS and CDR2 is YFSETQ. The CDR3: CASRGGGEDSYNLPLHF. In nucleotides, the CDR3 is TGCGCCAGCAGGGGAGGGGGCGAGGACTCCTATAATTTACCCCTCCACTTT.

This clonotype was counted a few times. V gene TRBV10-3 combines with J gene TRBJ2-4; 9 bases are a match to TRBD1. The length of the CDR3 is 12 residues. The germline V gene has CDR1 ENHRY and CDR2 SYGVKD. Germline trimming cut 6 bases from V and 8 bases from J; bases unmatched to any gene: 2. CDR3 in amino acids: CAIRGQGDIQYF. The CDR3 bases are TGTGCCATCAGGGGACAGGGAGACATTCAGTACTTC.

V is TRBV19 and J is TRBJ2-1; TRBD1 matches at 10 bases. The V gene end was trimmed by 5 bases and the J gene end by 7 bases; junction bases not matched to a gene: 11. Germline V gives CDR1 LNHDA, CDR2 SQIVND (reference sequence). The CDR3 has 16 amino acids. The CDR3 spells CASSVGPGQGKNEQFF. The DNA for the CDR3 is TGTGCCAGTAGTGTAGGGCCGGGACAGGGGAAGAATGAGCAGTTCTTC.

CDR3: CASSHADTQYF. The CDR3 region has the DNA TGTGCCAGCAGCCACGCGGATACGCAGTATTTT. The V gene is TRBV7-3, the J gene TRBJ2-3, with D unresolved. The germline V and J ends were trimmed by 5 bases and 6 bases, with 6 bases remaining between them. The CDR3 spans 11 residues. Germline CDR1 SGHTA, CDR2 FQGTGA.

This sequence joins TRBV20-1 and TRBJ2-7, with D maybe TRBD2 (5 bases). Per germline, CDR1 DFQATT and CDR2 SNEGSKA (reference sequence). Trimming pared 1 base from V and 4 bases from J, leaving 8 bases between. This CDR3 contains 12 residues. The CDR3 DNA is TGCAGTGCTAGAGTGTCGGGGTACGAGCAGTACTTC. Translating it yields CSARVSGYEQYF.

This clonotype has a single count. The germline gene is not matched at one end of the junction; a read error may be the cause. The V and J genes are TRBV10-3 and TRBJ1-4; 9 bases are shared with TRBD1. The germline CDR1 and CDR2 sequences are ENHRY and SYGVKD. The length of the CDR3 is 17 residues. CDR3 coding DNA: TGTGCCATCAGTGAGCCGGGGGGACAGGGCTCTAATAAAAAACTGTTTTTT. Its protein is CAISEPGGQGSNKKLFF.

In its sample, this clonotype was seen many times. V is TRBV27 and J is TRBJ2-7, with TRBD2 matching 9 bases. Germline CDR1 reads MNHEY; CDR2 reads SMNVEV (reference sequence). The CDR3 is made up of 15 amino acids. V gave up 2 bases and J gave up 3 bases; unmatched junction bases: 5. CDR3 nucleotide sequence: TGTGCCAGCAGTTTACAGCGCGGGAGGGACTACGAGCAGTACTTC. This sequence encodes CASSLQRGRDYEQYF.

This clonotype was counted a few times. V gene TRBV7-3 combines with J gene TRBJ1-6, with TRBD1 matching 7 bases. The CDR3 has 15 amino acids. After removal of 5 bases from V and 1 base from J, the junction contained 2 bases not matched to a gene. The V gene's germline CDR1 is SGHTA and CDR2 FQGTGA. CDR3 nucleotide sequence: TGTGCCAGCAGCCAGGGACAGTCCTATAATTCACCCCTCCACTTT. This sequence encodes CASSQGQSYNSPLHF.

V and J are TRBV19 and TRBJ2-7; D may match TRBD1 or TRBD2 (5 bases each). The CDR3 contains 14 residues. Germline CDR1 and CDR2: LNHDA and SQIVND (reference sequence). V gave up 6 bases and J gave up 3 bases, with 15 bases separating them. CDR3 amino acids: CASSLGPEIYEQYF. The CDR3 nucleotides are TGTGCCAGTAGCTTGGGACCGGAGATCTACGAGCAGTACTTC.

V is TRBV19 and J is TRBJ1-6; D remains ambiguous. In germline, CDR1 is LNHDA, CDR2 SQIVND (reference sequence). The V end was cut by 2 bases, the J end by 10 bases, with 12 bases between. CDR3 length: 14 residues. CDR3 DNA: TGTGCCAGTAGTATAATCCCAGGCGACTCACCCCTCCACTTT. This translates into CASSIIPGDSPLHF.

This clonotype was recorded only once. The V and J genes are TRBV7-3 and TRBJ1-1; D remains unclear. V dropped 3 bases and J dropped 1 base, with 6 bases sitting between them. This CDR3 has 13 residues. Looked up from germline, CDR1 is SGHTA and CDR2 is FQGTGA. The CDR3 sequence is CASSLYKNTEAFF. CDR3 coding DNA: TGTGCCAGCAGCTTGTACAAGAACACTGAAGCTTTCTTT.

V and J are TRBV7-2 and TRBJ2-7; 11 positions agree with TRBD2. The CDR3 extends over 15 amino acids. In germline, CDR1 is SGHTA, CDR2 FQGNSA. The V segment lost 4 bases and the J segment 2 bases; nucleotides outside the gene matches: 4. The CDR3 coding sequence is TGTGCCAGCAGCTCGAGGACTAGCGGGCCCTACGAGCAGTACTTC. Encoded protein: CASSSRTSGPYEQYF.

In its sample, this clonotype was seen once. This chain joins TRBV5-1 and TRBJ2-1; D tentatively fits TRBD1 or TRBD2 (5 bases each). Germline CDR1 is SGHRS and CDR2 is YFSETQ. The CDR3 is 15 amino acids. V was cut by 4 bases and J by 7 bases, with 18 bases left in between. Here the CDR3 reads CASSEGVGVRNEQFF. The CDR3 DNA is TGCGCCAGCAGCGAAGGGGTGGGAGTAAGAAATGAGCAGTTCTTC.

This chain connects TRBV24-1 to TRBJ2-1; D remains unclear. The CDR3 has 12 residues. V lost 6 bases to trimming and J lost 6 bases, with 8 bases between them. Per germline, CDR1 KGHDR and CDR2 SFDVKD. CDR3 loop: CATSKTVNEQFF. The CDR3 DNA reads as TGTGCCACCAGTAAGACGGTCAATGAGCAGTTCTTC.